This record covers a single TCR beta chain. One entry per CDR3 protein, called by TCRdb with MiXCR from the RT-PCR reads. The sample includes hundreds of thousands of distinct CDR3 sequences, about 14% of them seen just once. Germline V gene data show CDR1 as SGHVS and CDR2 as FQNEAQ. Germline trimming cut 5 bases from V and 8 bases from J; bases unmatched to any gene: 10. The CDR3 length is 15 residues. The sequence was collected from a female donor in good health, serving as a healthy control. Specimen: memory CD4+ T cells from blood. The chain is built from TRBV7-8 and TRBJ1-4, with 8 nucleotides matching TRBD1. CDR3 loop: CASSTRTGLGEKLFF. The CDR3 bases are TGTGCCAGCAGCACTAGGACAGGGCTTGGGGAAAAACTGTTTTTT.